The 29 T cell receptor beta chains listed next were all sequenced from one sample in a study of blood T cell repertoires in COVID-19. Profiled with immunoSEQ multiplex PCR; TCRdb holds only in-frame clones, not every one. The sample records 150,000 or so clones, around 90% being singletons. Sequences were obtained from peripheral blood. These receptors were obtained from a man in his fifties or sixties with active or convalescent COVID-19.

This clone was picked up one time. The V gene is TRBV5-6, the J gene TRBJ2-1; tentative D call: TRBD1 (5 bases). Germline CDR1 is SGHDT and CDR2 is YYEEEE. Trimming stripped 3 bases from V and 1 base from J, with 14 bases between. The CDR3 extends over 16 amino acids. CDR3 DNA: TGTGCCAGCAGCTACCCTACAGGTATATCCTACAATGAGCAGTTCTTC. This codes for CASSYPTGISYNEQFF.

The V and J genes are TRBV5-1 and TRBJ1-3; 7 nucleotides line up with TRBD1. Per germline, CDR1 SGHRS and CDR2 YFSETQ. This CDR3 is 15 amino acids long. Trimming at V came to 4 bases and at J to 2 bases, leaving 6 bases not matched to a gene. CDR3 sequence: CASSIDRETGNTIYF. CDR3 sequence (DNA): TGCGCCAGCAGCATTGACAGGGAGACTGGAAACACCATATATTTT.

The chain links TRBV2 to TRBJ2-6, with no clear D. Germline CDR1 reads SNHLY; CDR2 reads FYNNEI. This CDR3 comprises 14 residues. V was clipped by 4 bases and J by 0 bases, with 4 bases between them. The CDR3 spells CASSVISGANVLTF. In nucleotides, the CDR3 is TGTGCCAGCAGTGTAATCTCTGGGGCCAACGTCCTGACTTTC. Supplemented by reference TRBV2 and TRBJ2-6, the full variable domain reads EPEVTQTPSHQVTQMGQEVILRCVPISNHLYFYWYRQILGQKVEFLVSFYNNEISEKSEIFDDQFSVERPDGSNFTLKIRSTKLEDSAMYFCASSVISGANVLTFGAGSRLTVL.

This clone appeared a few times. V and J are TRBV18 and TRBJ2-1, with D possibly TRBD2 on 6 matching bases. The CDR3 has 13 residues. The germline V gene has CDR1 KGHSH and CDR2 LQKENI. Trimming stripped 6 bases from V and 9 bases from J, with 15 bases between. The CDR3 DNA reads as TGTGCCAGCTCTTCCCTAGCGTGGGGTGAGCAGTTCTTC. Amino acid sequence: CASSSLAWGEQFF. Full variable domain (remainder filled in from reference TRBV18 and TRBJ2-1): NAGVMQNPRHLVRRRGQEARLRCSPMKGHSHVYWYRQLPEEGLKFMVYLQKENIIDESGMPKERFSAEFPKEGPSILRIQQVVRGDSAAYFCASSSLAWGEQFFGPGTRLTVL.

This clone was recorded once. The rearrangement uses TRBV7-9 and TRBJ1-2; TRBD1 aligns across 8 bases. The J segment lost 3 bases and the V segment lost 4 bases, leaving 4 bases of the junction unmatched. The CDR3 runs to 14 residues. CDR1 is SEHNR and CDR2 is FQNEAQ in the germline V gene (reference sequence). The CDR3 here is CASSSGQGYYGYTF. CDR3 nucleotide sequence: TGTGCCAGCAGCTCCGGACAGGGCTACTATGGCTACACCTTC.

There are a few counts of this clone. The chain links TRBV7-9 to TRBJ2-7, with 8 bases fitting TRBD1. The V and J ends lost 5 bases and 3 bases, in that order; junction bases with no gene match: 3. The CDR3 is 13 residues long. Looked up from germline, CDR1 is SEHNR and CDR2 is FQNEAQ (reference sequence). The CDR3 is CASSNRGYYEQYF. In DNA form, the CDR3 reads TGTGCCAGCAGCAACAGGGGGTACTACGAGCAGTACTTC. Using reference TRBV7-9 and TRBJ2-7 for the parts outside the CDR3, the full variable domain is DTGVSQNPRHKITKRGQNVTFRCDPISEHNRLYWYRQTLGQGPEFLTYFQNEAQLEKSRLLSDRFSAERPKGSFSTLEIQRTEQGDSAMYLCASSNRGYYEQYFGPGTRLTVT.

The chain employs TRBV5-1 and TRBJ2-2; 7 positions agree with TRBD1. There are 15 residues in the CDR3. V gave up 4 bases and J gave up 1 base; unmatched junction bases: 4. The germline V gene has CDR1 SGHRS and CDR2 YFSETQ. CDR3 coding DNA: TGCGCCAGCAGCCCGAGACAGGGGAACACCGGGGAGCTGTTTTTT. Translation: CASSPRQGNTGELFF. The entire variable domain, with the rest obtained from reference TRBV5-1 and TRBJ2-2, is as follows: KAGVTQTPRYLIKTRGQQVTLSCSPISGHRSVSWYQQTPGQGLQFLFEYFSETQRNKGNFPGRFSGRQFSNSRSEMNVSTLELGDSALYLCASSPRQGNTGELFFGEGSRLTVL.

This sequence joins TRBV29-1 and TRBJ2-1, with 11 bases that match TRBD2. V lost 5 bases, J lost 9 bases, and 6 bases stayed unmatched. There are 13 residues in the CDR3. From germline, CDR1 is SQVTM and CDR2 ANQGSEA. The CDR3 loop is CSVLTSGKGEQFF. The CDR3 DNA reads TGCAGCGTTTTGACTAGCGGGAAGGGTGAGCAGTTCTTC.

This clone has more than one count but fewer than ten. The CDR3 here is CASSYSGLAVGNEQFF. The CDR3 DNA is TGTGCCAGCAGTTACTCGGGACTAGCGGTAGGTAATGAGCAGTTCTTC. This chain joins TRBV6-2 or TRBV6-3 and TRBJ2-1; the match to TRBD2 covers 11 bases. The germline CDR1 and CDR2 sequences are MNHEY and SVGEGT. The CDR3 extends over 16 amino acids. V was pared by 0 bases and J by 7 bases, with 5 bases of the junction left unmatched.

The chain recombines TRBV12-3 or TRBV12-4 with TRBJ2-7; a possible D gene is TRBD2 (5 bases). The V gene lost 8 bases and the J gene lost 0 bases, with 11 bases spanning the gap. The CDR3 consists of 13 residues. The CDR3, as DNA: TGTGCCAGCGGAGCGGACGGCTCCTACGAGCAGTACTTC. It translates to CASGADGSYEQYF.

The chain recombines TRBV2 with TRBJ1-1; tentatively, D is TRBD1 (5 bases). The CDR3 runs 15 residues. Germline CDR1 reads SNHLY; CDR2 reads FYNNEI. V was pared by 7 bases and J by 0 bases, with 15 bases between. The CDR3 is CASTPTDAMNTEAFF. DNA for the CDR3: TGTGCCAGCACCCCGACAGACGCAATGAACACTGAAGCTTTCTTT. The entire variable domain, with the rest obtained from reference TRBV2 and TRBJ1-1, is as follows: EPEVTQTPSHQVTQMGQEVILRCVPISNHLYFYWYRQILGQKVEFLVSFYNNEISEKSEIFDDQFSVERPDGSNFTLKIRSTKLEDSAMYFCASTPTDAMNTEAFFGQGTRLTVV.

This rearrangement joins TRBV7-9 to TRBJ2-1, with D tentatively TRBD2 (6 bases). Trimming left V 6 bases short and J 8 bases short, with 20 bases between. The CDR3 runs to 15 residues. The germline CDR1 and CDR2 sequences are SEHNR and FQNEAQ (reference sequence). CDR3 protein: CASRVSGRNKYEQFF. In nucleotides, the CDR3 is TGTGCCAGCAGAGTATCAGGGAGGAATAAGTATGAGCAGTTCTTC.

The J gene is TRBJ2-3, the V gene TRBV24-1; TRBD1 agrees at 12 bases. The CDR3 totals 13 residues. The V gene end was trimmed by 11 bases and the J gene end by 4 bases; junction bases not matched to a gene: 3. From germline, CDR1 is KGHDR and CDR2 SFDVKD. The CDR3 nucleotides are TGTGCCATTGGGACAGGGGGCGCAGATACGCAGTATTTT. Translating gives CAIGTGGADTQYF.

The chain carries TRBV19 and TRBJ2-1, with TRBD2 identical over 13 bases. Trimming removed 5 bases from V and 10 bases from J; junction bases left unmatched: 8. The CDR3 has 15 residues. Germline-derived CDR1 and CDR2 are LNHDA and SQIVND (reference sequence). The CDR3 sequence is CASSHRLAGGEEQFF. For the CDR3, the DNA is TGTGCCAGTAGTCACCGACTAGCGGGGGGTGAGGAGCAGTTCTTC.

The chain carries TRBV6-6 and TRBJ1-2; D unresolved. The CDR3 has 13 residues. The V end was cut by 8 bases, the J end by 4 bases, with 14 bases between. Germline lookup yields CDR1 MNHNY and CDR2 SVGAGI (reference sequence). Here the CDR3 DNA reads TGTGCCAGCTCGGGGAGGGTTATCTATGGCTACACCTTC. It codes for CASSGRVIYGYTF.

This clone was observed once. This chain joins TRBV30 and TRBJ2-1, with 8 positions matching TRBD1. The CDR3 is 15 amino acids. In germline, CDR1 is GTSNPN, CDR2 SVGIG (reference sequence). The V and J ends lost 4 bases and 4 bases, in that order; junction bases with no gene match: 9. The CDR3 reads CAWTEGQGAYNEQFF. Here the CDR3 DNA reads TGTGCCTGGACGGAGGGGCAGGGGGCATACAATGAGCAGTTCTTC.

The genes are TRBV14 and TRBJ2-1; TRBD2 agrees at 9 bases. The CDR3 has 17 amino acids. Germline CDR1 reads SGHDN; CDR2 reads FVKESK. The V segment lost 5 bases and the J segment 7 bases; nucleotides outside the gene matches: 15. The CDR3 DNA reads TGTGCCAGCAGCAAGAACCGGGGGAGCGGGAGGAGTAATGAGCAGTTCTTC. Amino acid sequence: CASSKNRGSGRSNEQFF.

The chain has TRBV19 and TRBJ1-5, with D possibly TRBD1 on 6 matching bases. The CDR3 has 15 amino acids. V lost 5 bases, J lost 10 bases, and 21 bases lay in between. Germline V gives CDR1 LNHDA, CDR2 SQIVND (reference sequence). The CDR3 sequence is CASSASVGSGTPQHF. The CDR3 DNA is TGTGCCAGTAGTGCCTCCGTGGGTTCGGGGACACCCCAGCATTTT.

CDR3: CASSSNPGTGVNTEAFF. The CDR3 nucleotides are TGCGCCAGCAGCTCCAATCCCGGGACAGGGGTTAACACTGAAGCTTTCTTT. V and J are TRBV5-1 and TRBJ1-1, with 10 bases that match TRBD1. Germline V gene data show CDR1 as SGHRS and CDR2 as YFSETQ. V dropped 3 bases and J dropped 2; count of bases not matched to a gene: 10. CDR3 length: 17 residues.

This chain connects TRBV30 to TRBJ2-6, with a possible D match to TRBD2 (6 bases). V lost 5 bases and J lost 1, with 6 bases in between. The length of the CDR3 is 13 residues. CDR1 GTSNPN and CDR2 SVGIG come from the germline V gene (reference sequence). The CDR3 sequence: CAWAGSGANVLTF. The CDR3 bases are TGTGCCTGGGCGGGGTCTGGGGCCAACGTCCTGACTTTC.

V gene TRBV19 combines with J gene TRBJ2-1; TRBD1 is a possible D gene (6 bases). Trimming stripped 8 bases from V and 3 bases from J, with 17 bases between. The CDR3 has 15 amino acids. Per germline, CDR1 LNHDA and CDR2 SQIVND (reference sequence). The CDR3: CASEYGAGDYNEQFF. The CDR3 DNA is TGTGCCAGTGAGTATGGGGCAGGGGACTACAATGAGCAGTTCTTC. The entire variable domain, with the rest obtained from reference TRBV19 and TRBJ2-1, is as follows: DGGITQSPKYLFRKEGQNVTLSCEQNLNHDAMYWYRQDPGQGLRLIYYSQIVNDFQKGDIAEGYSVSREKKESFPLTVTSAQKNPTAFYLCASEYGAGDYNEQFFGPGTRLTVL.

The chain combines TRBV6-4 with TRBJ1-4; 7 positions match TRBD1. Trimming removed 6 bases from V and 1 base from J; junction bases left unmatched: 5. Germline V gene lookup returns CDR1 MRHNA and CDR2 SNTAGT. The CDR3 is 15 residues long. CDR3 region: CASRTQGVTNEKLFF. The CDR3 bases are TGTGCCAGCAGGACCCAGGGGGTAACTAATGAAAAACTGTTTTTT.

This chain links TRBV6-1 with TRBJ2-1; D unresolved. V dropped 2 bases and J dropped 7 bases, with 21 bases sitting between them. Germline loops: CDR1 MNHNS, CDR2 SASEGT. CDR3 size: 17 residues. DNA of the CDR3: TGTGCCAGCAGTGAAATGCTATCAAATGAGATTTGGAATGAGCAGTTCTTC. As protein: CASSEMLSNEIWNEQFF.

This clone has only one observation. V and J are TRBV7-6 and TRBJ2-1; 15 nucleotides align to TRBD2. V shed 5 bases, J shed 9 bases, and the junction held 8 bases outside the gene matches. Looked up from germline, CDR1 is SGHVS and CDR2 is FNYEAQ. The CDR3 covers 16 residues. CDR3 DNA: TGTGCCAGCAGCCGCGGACTAGCGGGGGGGCAGGGTGAGCAGTTCTTC. Translated: CASSRGLAGGQGEQFF.

The chain combines TRBV3-1 (or the pseudogene TRBV3-2) with TRBJ1-1, with D unclear. The germline gives CDR1 LGHDT, CDR2 YNNKEL (reference sequence). This CDR3 is built from 13 residues. Trimming cost V 1 base and J 1 base, with 4 bases left between them. CDR3 DNA sequence: TGTGCCAGCAGCCAAGGAGGGAACACTGAAGCTTTCTTT. It codes for CASSQGGNTEAFF.

The chain combines TRBV2 with TRBJ1-3; 7 nucleotides match TRBD1. Unmatched junction bases numbered 11, after V lost 6 bases and J lost 0 bases. From germline, CDR1 is SNHLY and CDR2 FYNNEI. The CDR3 covers 17 residues. The CDR3 region has the DNA TGTGCCAGCAGCCTTACGGGACAGAGCTACTCTGGAAACACCATATATTTT. It codes for CASSLTGQSYSGNTIYF.

The chain recombines TRBV19 with TRBJ1-2, with D maybe TRBD1 (5 bases). V shed 5 bases and J shed 4 bases, with 14 bases lying between them. The CDR3 loop spans 14 amino acids. Germline CDR1 LNHDA, CDR2 SQIVND (reference sequence). CDR3 bases: TGTGCCAGTAGTTCCCCGACAGCGAGCTATGGCTACACCTTC. Amino acid sequence: CASSSPTASYGYTF.

This chain connects TRBV5-1 to TRBJ2-3; 11 positions match TRBD2. The CDR3 consists of 15 residues. V was clipped by 5 bases and J by 4 bases; unmatched bases: 6. CDR1 is SGHRS, CDR2 YFSETQ, per germline. CDR3 loop: CASRGTSGSADTQYF. For the CDR3, the DNA is TGCGCCAGCAGAGGAACTAGCGGGAGTGCAGATACGCAGTATTTT. Variable domain in full (rest from reference TRBV5-1 and TRBJ2-3): KAGVTQTPRYLIKTRGQQVTLSCSPISGHRSVSWYQQTPGQGLQFLFEYFSETQRNKGNFPGRFSGRQFSNSRSEMNVSTLELGDSALYLCASRGTSGSADTQYFGPGTRLTVL.

The chain couples TRBV19 to TRBJ1-2, with 8 bases lining up with TRBD1. The V gene's germline CDR1 is LNHDA and CDR2 SQIVND (reference sequence). Trimming took 6 bases from V and 8 from J; bases not matched to a gene: 11. The CDR3 has 14 residues. In DNA, the CDR3 is TGTGCCAGTAGCACCCTAAGGACAGGGCACGGCTACACCTTC. Translation: CASSTLRTGHGYTF.